This passage covers 13 T cell receptor beta chains from one sample sequenced in a study of blood T cell repertoires in COVID-19. Generated by immunoSEQ multiplex PCR, the TCRdb table keeps only in-frame clones and is missing some. The sample lists hundreds of thousands of clones, approximately 88% occurring once. The material sequenced was peripheral blood. The source of these receptors is a woman between 45 and 65 years old with active or convalescent COVID-19.

The chain links TRBV4-1 to TRBJ1-2, with 8 bases fitting TRBD1. The junction had 8 bases not matched to a gene; V was cut back by 3 bases and J by 2 bases. Germline V CDR1 and CDR2: MGHRA, YSYEKL. CDR3 length: 16 residues. The CDR3 DNA reads as TGCGCCAGCAGCCAGGCTCGGACAGGGAGGAACTATGGCTACACCTTC. This codes for CASSQARTGRNYGYTF.

This chain connects TRBV14 to TRBJ1-3, with D possibly being TRBD1 (6 bases). CDR1 and CDR2 (germline): SGHDN, FVKESK. The length of the CDR3 is 16 residues. The ends were cut back, 1 base at V and 3 bases at J, with 13 bases in the middle. DNA of the CDR3: TGTGCCAGCAGCCAAGTTGGGGGCGCAATTGGAAACACCATATATTTT. Its translation: CASSQVGGAIGNTIYF.

The rearrangement uses TRBV4-1 and TRBJ2-7; D may be TRBD2 (7 bases). CDR1 and CDR2 from the germline V gene are MGHRA and YSYEKL. There are 14 residues in the CDR3. Trimming cost V 1 base and J 5 bases, with 12 bases left between them. This CDR3 is CASSQVGGPHEQYF. In DNA form, the CDR3 reads TGCGCCAGCAGCCAAGTCGGGGGGCCCCACGAGCAGTACTTC.

This clone has only a few counts. V usage is TRBV23-1 and J usage is TRBJ1-5; TRBD1 is a possible D gene (6 bases). TRBV23-1 is an open reading frame, and its role is uncertain. The CDR3 contains 13 residues. V was shortened by 7 bases and J by 15 bases, with 22 bases between the two germline ends. The CDR3 loop is CASTPGTHSERHF. For the CDR3, the DNA is TGCGCCAGCACCCCAGGGACACATTCGGAAAGGCATTTT.

V is TRBV7-2 and J is TRBJ2-7; tentatively, D is TRBD1 (6 bases). Germline V gene data show CDR1 as SGHTA and CDR2 as FQGNSA. Trimming took off 5 bases at V and 5 bases at J, with 13 bases between the two ends. This CDR3 has 13 amino acids. CDR3 DNA: TGTGCCAGCAGCACCCAGGGGCGGGACGAGCAGTACTTC. The encoded protein is CASSTQGRDEQYF.

This chain uses TRBV13 with TRBJ2-7; D perhaps matches TRBD1 (6 bases). The V gene's germline CDR1 is PRHDT and CDR2 FYEKMQ (reference sequence). The V gene lost 9 bases and the J gene lost 5 bases, with 20 bases spanning the gap. The CDR3 has 14 amino acids. CDR3 in DNA: TGTGCCAGAGAGATACAGGGAGACCACGACGAGCAGTACTTC. Protein sequence: CAREIQGDHDEQYF.

The chain joins TRBV4-2 to TRBJ1-3; 8 positions agree with TRBD1. Germline V gene lookup returns CDR1 LGHNA and CDR2 YNFKEQ. The CDR3 covers 15 residues. The ends lost 0 bases at V and 8 bases at J; junction bases unmatched: 6. The CDR3 spells CASSQDPDRAYTIYF. CDR3 DNA sequence: TGTGCCAGCAGCCAAGATCCGGACAGGGCCTACACCATATATTTT.

V usage is TRBV30 and J usage is TRBJ2-2, with D unclear. Germline V CDR1 and CDR2: GTSNPN, SVGIG (reference sequence). V was pared by 2 bases and J by 5 bases, with 12 bases between. The CDR3 consists of 14 residues. The CDR3 protein is CAWSYGFQTGELFF. CDR3 DNA sequence: TGTGCCTGGAGTTATGGCTTCCAAACCGGGGAGCTGTTTTTT.

Here the CDR3 DNA reads TGTGCCAGCAGTTTATCGGGACAGCGAGGCTTCTTC. Residues: CASSLSGQRGFF. V gene TRBV12-3 or TRBV12-4 combines with J gene TRBJ2-1; 7 bases agree with TRBD1. The CDR3 is 12 residues long. V shed 2 bases, J shed 16 bases, and the junction held 8 bases outside the gene matches.

The CDR3 is CASSLEPAGLGMELFF. The CDR3 bases are TGTGCCAGCAGCTTAGAACCTGCGGGACTCGGAATGGAACTGTTTTTT. This rearrangement joins TRBV7-9 to TRBJ1-4, with a possible D match to TRBD1 (5 bases). The V and J ends lost 1 base and 12 bases respectively, with 21 bases between them. CDR3 length: 16 amino acids. The germline CDR1 and CDR2 sequences are SEHNR and FQNEAQ (reference sequence).

This clone was observed a few times. The V call is TRBV5-5, the J call TRBJ2-7; D remains ambiguous. This CDR3 contains 11 residues. Per the germline V gene, CDR1 is SGHKS and CDR2 is YYEKEE (reference sequence). V was cut by 4 bases and J by 9 bases, with 11 bases left in between. CDR3 sequence: CASSAAGLQYF. In DNA, the CDR3 is TGTGCCAGCAGCGCCGCCGGGTTGCAGTACTTC.

The genes are TRBV2 and TRBJ1-3; D is uncertain. This CDR3 is 12 amino acids long. Germline V gives CDR1 SNHLY, CDR2 FYNNEI. V was clipped by 4 bases and J by 5 bases, with 6 bases between them. This CDR3 is CASSVVRNTIYF. The CDR3 coding sequence is TGTGCCAGCAGTGTTGTTAGAAACACCATATATTTT.

V gene TRBV29-1 combines with J gene TRBJ1-1; D ambiguous. V was cut by 0 bases and J by 8 bases, with 7 bases left in between. This CDR3 contains 11 residues. Germline CDR1 reads SQVTM; CDR2 reads ANQGSEA. The CDR3 bases are TGCAGCGTTGAAGATTACGGGGAAGCTTTCTTT. This sequence encodes CSVEDYGEAFF.